This T cell receptor (beta chain) was retrieved from a study of cytotoxic CD8 clonotypes in ibrutinib-treated CLL. Here immunoSEQ multiplex PCR was the method, and the copy in TCRdb shows in-frame clones only, minus some. Altogether 140,000 to 150,000 clones are present, roughly 76% being singletons, with the ten largest covering about 5%. V lost 3 bases, J lost 3 bases, and 7 bases stayed unmatched. The CDR3 extends over 15 amino acids. The V gene's germline CDR1 is SGHRS and CDR2 YFSETQ. The chain joins TRBV5-1 to TRBJ1-1; 8 positions match TRBD1. This specimen consisted of PBMCs, obtained after 24 months of ibrutinib treatment. The source is a human donor with chronic lymphocytic leukemia. In nucleotides, the CDR3 is TGCGCCAGCAGCTCCCGACAGGGGAGGGACACTGAAGCTTTCTTT. This encodes CASSSRQGRDTEAFF.